The rows below give T cell receptor beta chains drawn from one sample of a study of cytomegalovirus exposure and HLA in healthy donors. Profiled with immunoSEQ multiplex PCR; TCRdb holds only in-frame clones, not every one. Among approximately 220,000 clones listed, roughly 80% were seen once. The sample consisted of PBMCs. The receptor set was obtained from a girl aged 2-10 years in good health and CMV-seronegative. The CDR3 runs from the conserved cysteine through the conserved F or W. D genes are given only for firm matches. Expanded clones are given a class, and other clones once, few, many or no size at all.

TRBD1	TRBV4-1	NA	TRBJ2-1	TGCGCCAGCAGCCAGGACAGGGTAGCGAGTGGCCATGAGCAGTTCTTC	CASSQDRVASGHEQFF
NA	TRBV6-5	NA	TRBJ2-1	TGTGCCAGCAGGGTTCGGGACTGGAACAATGAGCAGTTCTTC	CASRVRDWNNEQFF
NA	TRBV19	NA	TRBJ1-2	TGTGCCAGTCTAACTCGCCTATCCTATGGCTACACCTTC	CASLTRLSYGYTF
NA	TRBV7-6	NA	TRBJ1-5	TGTGCCAGCAGCTTAGGGGTTGGAGGCAATCAGCCCCAGCATTTT	CASSLGVGGNQPQHF
TRBD1	TRBV19	few	TRBJ2-7	TGTGCCAGTAGAGGCGGACAGGGGGCAACCTACGAGCAGTACTTC	CASRGGQGATYEQYF
NA	TRBV6-6	NA	TRBJ2-7	TGTGCCAGCAGTTCCCCCCGGCAGGGCCTATGGGGCGAGCAGTACTTC	CASSSPRQGLWGEQYF
NA	TRBV12-2	NA	TRBJ2-1	TGTGCAAGTCGCTTAGGGTGGTCCCGGTCACAGGGGGTGGCAGGAAATGAGCAGTTCTTC	CASRLGWSRSQGVAGNEQFF
TRBD2	TRBV7-7	NA	TRBJ2-5	TGTGCCAGCAGGAAAGCGGGACAAGAGACCCAGTACTTC	CASRKAGQETQYF
NA	TRBV7-6	NA	TRBJ2-7	TGTGCCAGCAGCTTAGAACCCGGGACAAGCTACGAGCAGTACTTC	CASSLEPGTSYEQYF
NA	TRBV5-1	once	TRBJ1-1	TGCGCCAGCAGCCCAACTGGACAGCTCATTAACACTGAAGCTTTCTTT	CASSPTGQLINTEAFF
TRBD1	TRBV15	NA	TRBJ1-1	TGTGCCACCAGCAGAGAGAGGGGGCCGAACACTGAAGCTTTCTTT	CATSRERGPNTEAFF
TRBD2	TRBV4-1	NA	TRBJ2-7	TGCGCCAGCAGCCAAGGTCCGGCTAGCGGAATCTACGAGCAGTACTTC	CASSQGPASGIYEQYF
NA	TRBV6-5	once	TRBJ1-1	TGTGCCAGCAGTTATTCAGTGAACACTGAAGCTTTCTTT	CASSYSVNTEAFF
NA	TRBV29-1	NA	TRBJ2-1	TGCAGCGTTGAGGGGCCGTCCTACAATGAGCAGTTCTTC	CSVEGPSYNEQFF
NA	TRBV5-6	NA	TRBJ1-1	TGTGCCAGCAGTCTCTATACTGAAGCTTTCTTT	CASSLYTEAFF
NA	TRBV9	NA	TRBJ1-2	TGTGCCAGCAGCGAGCCGGGAGGGGGCTATGGCTACACCTTC	CASSEPGGGYGYTF
NA	TRBV12-5	NA	TRBJ1-2	TGTGCTAGTGGCCCCCAACAGGGTAACTATGGCTACACCTTC	CASGPQQGNYGYTF
NA	TRBV6-5	NA	TRBJ2-1	TGTGCCAGCAGTTCCGCCCGGTTCCATGAGCAGTTCTTC	CASSSARFHEQFF
NA	TRBV9	once	TRBJ1-6	TGTGCCAGCGGAAGTGGGGGAGGGAATTCACCCCTCCACTTT	CASGSGGGNSPLHF
TRBD1	TRBV29-1	NA	TRBJ1-2	TGCAGCGTGGGGGGCGGGACAGCTAACTATGGCTACACCTTC	CSVGGGTANYGYTF
TRBD1	TRBV7-9	few	TRBJ2-7	TGTGCCAGCAGCTTGACAGGGGGAATTTTAACCTACGAGCAGTACTTC	CASSLTGGILTYEQYF
TRBD2	TRBV18	NA	TRBJ2-1	TGTGCCAGCTCACCACCGCCTAAGCGGGGGGAGCAGTTCTTC	CASSPPPKRGEQFF
TRBD2	TRBV5-1	NA	TRBJ2-1	TGCGCCAGCAGCTCCTACGGGACTAGCGGGAGGGGAACCCGCCCCAGCTCCTACAATGAGCAGTTCTTC	CASSSYGTSGRGTRPSSYNEQFF
NA	TRBV6-5	NA	TRBJ1-1	TGTGCCAGCAGCACCGGACAACAGAACACTGAAGCTTTCTTT	CASSTGQQNTEAFF
NA	TRBV2	few	TRBJ2-5	TGTGCCAGCAGTGTCGACTCCAGTCGGCAAGTAGAGACCCAGTACTTC	CASSVDSSRQVETQYF
TRBD2	TRBV29-1	NA	TRBJ2-1	TGCAGCGTTTGGCGGACTAGCGGGCACTCGGACTCCTACAATGAGCAGTTCTTC	CSVWRTSGHSDSYNEQFF
TRBD1	TRBV4-1	NA	TRBJ2-7	TGCGCCAGCAGCCAAGATGCCAGGGGGATCTACGAGCAGTACTTC	CASSQDARGIYEQYF
NA	TRBV11-3	NA	TRBJ1-4	TGTGCCAGCAGCCCGGGGGGGTCTAATGAAAAACTGTTTTTT	CASSPGGSNEKLFF